The present entry profiles one T cell receptor beta chain with its context. The data were taken from a study of shared clonotypes between healthy human individuals. For the study at large: Sampling drew on donors who were a couple of women and three men aged 18 to 49.

The CDR3 contains 16 residues. Germline lookup yields CDR1 MNHEY and CDR2 SMNVEV (reference sequence). With 6 bases removed from V and 8 bases from J, the gap between germline ends came to 26 bases. Libraries were prepared by immunoSEQ multiplex PCR; TCRdb keeps only in-frame clonotypes and omits some of them. The table shows 2.3 million or so clones, with over 85% occurring only once. The sample taken for sequencing was naive CD4+ T cells from PBMCs. Described subset: CD45RA+ positively selected. The sequence was obtained from a man aged 18-30 years in good health. Some clones in this sample may be carry-over from other donors' samples. V usage is TRBV27 and J usage is TRBJ2-7, with TRBD1 as a possible D gene (9 bases). The CDR3 DNA follows: TGTGCCAGCAGCTCACCGGGGGGGACAGGGCTTAGAAAGCAGTACTTC. The encoded protein is CASSSPGGTGLRKQYF.